This section outlines one T cell receptor beta chain sequence together with its context. The specificity of this receptor is unknown. The input lacks base qualities; no much larger clone sits a single base away. This record comes from a study of T-cell reconstitution after alpha-beta-depleted transplantation in children (dated by TCRdb to the mid-2010s). Background on the whole study: Using TCR repertoire profiling, the study quantitatively followed how T-cell immune reconstitution unfolded in children after TCRalphabeta/CD19-depleted allogeneic hematopoietic cell transplantation.

Study-level results and caveats: The frequencies of hyperexpanded clones fell over the following months, and after one year, T-cell counts and TCRbeta diversity were mostly attributed to newly produced T cells. In some patients, the high TCRbeta diversity seen at day 60 was put down to recipient T cells and intrathymic progenitors that had survived conditioning. The apparently early alphabetaT-cell count recovery about two months after transplant was reportedly dependent on only several hundred rapidly expanded clones derived from non-depleted graft cells.

Preparation of the library involved PCR. The instrument was an Illumina HiSeq 2500. TCR libraries were prepared with molecular barcoding, using unique molecular identifiers to normalize TCRbeta repertoire quantification. TCRdb took the public reads, trimmed them with fastp at Q25, ran MiXCR for clone calling and kept in-frame beta chains. Records with the same CDR3 protein are collapsed into one entry carrying the most frequent genes and DNA. Here the sample has some 310,000 distinct CDR3 sequences; about a quarter occur a single time. The ten largest clones add up to approximately 11% of the sample. What the treatment or condition label conveys for this sample: allogeneic hematopoietic cell transplantation with graft depleted of TCRalphabeta T cells and CD19 B cells. Transplant recipients were children who received TCRalphabeta/CD19-depleted allogeneic hematopoietic cell grafts. The CDR3 runs 15 residues from the cysteine to the phenylalanine. Only the CDR3 region is kept as DNA, spanning 45 bases read in frame from base 1. CDR1 and CDR2 (SGHRS, YFSETQ) derive from the germline V gene. Germline trimming amounts to 4 bases on V and 7 bases on J, with 12 as the count of junction bases outside the gene matches.

This specimen consisted of PBMCs, mostly from graft donor cells, obtained 180 days after TCRalphabeta/CD19-depleted stem cell transplant. In this chain, TRBV5-1 is recombined with TRBJ2-7; 9 bases in the junction line up with TRBD1. This TCR came from a male patient younger than 18 who had a stem cell transplant for acute lymphoblastic leukemia, so the T cells may come from the graft donor. The CDR3 reads CASSPRTGVFEEQYF. In nucleotides, the sequence is TGCGCCAGCAGCCCCCGGACAGGGGTTTTTGAGGAGCAGTACTTC. The entire variable domain, with the stretches around the CDR3 drawn from the reference TRBV5-1 and TRBJ2-7 proteins, is KAGVTQTPRYLIKTRGQQVTLSCSPISGHRSVSWYQQTPGQGLQFLFEYFSETQRNKGNFPGRFSGRQFSNSRSEMNVSTLELGDSALYLCASSPRTGVFEEQYFGPGTRLTVT.